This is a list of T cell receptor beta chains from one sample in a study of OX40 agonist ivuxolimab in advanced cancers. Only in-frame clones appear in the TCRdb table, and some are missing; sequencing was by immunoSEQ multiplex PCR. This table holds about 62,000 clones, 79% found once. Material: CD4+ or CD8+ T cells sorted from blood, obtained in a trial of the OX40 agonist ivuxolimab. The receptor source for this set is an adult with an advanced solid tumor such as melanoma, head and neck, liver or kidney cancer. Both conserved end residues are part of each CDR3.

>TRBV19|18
CASSIAGDSRRMNTEAFF
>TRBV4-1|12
CASSQPNTEAFF
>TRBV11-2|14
CASSSDRWNEKLFF
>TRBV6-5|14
CASGGGGSYNEQFF
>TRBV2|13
CASSPGRGYEQYF
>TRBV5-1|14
CASSLEWGSEKLFF
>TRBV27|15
CASSSTPKGEGEQYF
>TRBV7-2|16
CASSYTRDPGADTQYF
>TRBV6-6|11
CASTYAYEQYF
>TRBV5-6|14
CASSFGQGATEQFF